The 23 T cell receptor beta chains below all came from one sample that was sequenced in a study of T cell repertoires in cytomegalovirus infection. Their recognized antigens are unknown. TCRdb redid the calling of the reads with MiXCR, one entry per CDR3 protein. The table lists a few hundred thousand distinct CDR3 sequences, under 35% of them singletons, with 15% to 20% in the top ten. Sequencing was performed on cultured PBMCs, taken from culture after CMV antigen stimulation. Receptors originate from a human donor in good health (CMV status not recorded). Some clones in this sample may be carry-over from other donors' samples.

The rearrangement links TRBV6-2 or TRBV6-3 to TRBJ1-1, with 7 bases that match TRBD1. V shed 7 bases, J shed 1 base, and the junction held 6 bases outside the gene matches. From germline, CDR1 is MNHEY and CDR2 SVGEGT. CDR3 length: 14 residues. Here the CDR3 reads CASTPWTGNTEAFF. In DNA form, the CDR3 reads TGTGCCAGCACCCCCTGGACAGGGAACACTGAAGCTTTCTTT.

A few counts support this clonotype. The chain combines TRBV7-8 with TRBJ1-5; no clear D gene. In germline, CDR1 is SGHVS, CDR2 FQNEAQ. The CDR3 runs 13 residues. V was trimmed by 1 base and J by 3 bases, leaving 4 bases between them. The CDR3 nucleotides are TGTGCCAGCAGCTTAGATGACAATCAGCCCCAGCATTTT. As protein: CASSLDDNQPQHF.

CDR3 coding DNA: TGTGCCAGCAGTTCAGGACAGCCAAAAGGGGGGATTAATTCACCCCTCCACTTT. The encoded protein is CASSSGQPKGGINSPLHF. The chain employs TRBV12-3 or TRBV12-4 and TRBJ1-6; D is possibly TRBD1 (6 bases). V was clipped by 4 bases and J by 6 bases, with 22 bases between them. This CDR3 has 18 residues.

The gene calls are TRBV27 and TRBJ1-5; TRBD1 might be the D (6 bases). Germline values: CDR1 MNHEY, CDR2 SMNVEV (reference sequence). The CDR3 has 14 amino acids. The germline V and J ends were trimmed by 4 bases and 3 bases, with 10 bases remaining between them. The DNA of the CDR3 is TGTGCCAGCAGTTCCAGGGGATACAATCAGCCCCAGCATTTT. Protein product: CASSSRGYNQPQHF.

There are a few counts of this clonotype. The chain recombines TRBV19 with TRBJ1-5; no definite D call. CDR1 and CDR2 (germline): LNHDA, SQIVND (reference sequence). There are 17 residues in the CDR3. V gave up 9 bases and J gave up 1 base, with 22 bases separating them. CDR3 nucleotide sequence: TGTGCCAGCATGACGAGCGGGGTGGTGGAGAGCAATCAGCCCCAGCATTTT. Its translation is CASMTSGVVESNQPQHF.

J is TRBJ2-7 and V is TRBV7-2; TRBD1 aligns across 8 bases. V lost 1 base and J lost 2; bases outside the gene matches: 4. In germline, CDR1 is SGHTA, CDR2 FQGNSA. The CDR3 has 15 residues. In nucleotides, the CDR3 is TGTGCCAGCAGCTTAGTAGCGGACAGGGCCTACGAGCAGTACTTC. Translated: CASSLVADRAYEQYF.

CDR3 in DNA: TGTGCCAGCAGTTTATACAGCCGGAGGGTAAGGACTGAAGCTTTCTTT. Its protein product is CASSLYSRRVRTEAFF. J is TRBJ1-1 and V is TRBV27; D not resolved. The V end lost 1 base, the J end lost 5 bases, and 17 bases lay between the germline ends. The CDR3 extends over 16 amino acids. Germline-derived CDR1 and CDR2 are MNHEY and SMNVEV (reference sequence).

This clonotype has a handful of counts. The J gene is TRBJ1-4, the V gene TRBV7-8, with D uncertain. This CDR3 has 17 amino acids. The V gene lost 5 bases and the J gene lost 0 bases, with 16 bases spanning the gap. The germline V gene encodes CDR1 SGHVS and CDR2 FQNEAQ. The CDR3 bases are TGTGCCAGCAGCCTTGGAGAGCAGCTTGCAACTAATGAAAAACTGTTTTTT. This codes for CASSLGEQLATNEKLFF.

This clonotype was seen at least ten times. V is TRBV20-1 and J is TRBJ1-2, with 8 bases fitting TRBD1. V shed 0 bases and J 8 bases; nucleotides not matched to a gene: 8. Per the germline V gene, CDR1 is DFQATT and CDR2 is SNEGSKA (reference sequence). CDR3 size: 14 residues. The CDR3 nucleotides are TGCAGTGCTAGAGATGCGGCAGGGGGCCTCGGCTACACCTTC. This sequence encodes CSARDAAGGLGYTF.

V is TRBV5-6 and J is TRBJ1-1; tentative D call: TRBD1 (5 bases). From germline, CDR1 is SGHDT and CDR2 YYEEEE. The CDR3 totals 15 residues. V lost 4 bases, J lost 0 bases, and 13 bases lay in between. The DNA of the CDR3 is TGTGCCAGCAGCCCACTCTCGGGGGTGAACACTGAAGCTTTCTTT. Encoded protein: CASSPLSGVNTEAFF.

The chain couples TRBV3-1 to TRBJ2-2; 9 bases align to TRBD2. Unmatched junction bases numbered 4, after V lost 5 bases and J lost 0 bases. The germline V gene encodes CDR1 LGHDT and CDR2 YNNKEL (reference sequence). The CDR3 runs 16 residues. The CDR3: CASSFLAGSNTGELFF. The CDR3 coding sequence is TGTGCCAGCAGCTTTCTAGCGGGGTCGAACACCGGGGAGCTGTTTTTT.

The rearrangement links TRBV6-2 or TRBV6-3 to TRBJ1-4; 9 nucleotides align to TRBD1. With V trimmed by 5 bases and J by 7 bases, 11 bases remained unmatched. Per the germline V gene, CDR1 is MNHEY and CDR2 is SVGEGT. The CDR3 loop spans 16 amino acids. The CDR3 protein is CASSPHTGTGSEKLFF. CDR3 DNA sequence: TGTGCCAGCAGTCCTCATACCGGGACAGGGAGTGAAAAACTGTTTTTT.

The table lists this clonotype with many counts. The rearrangement uses TRBV6-1 and TRBJ1-5; maybe TRBD1 (5 bases). V shed 8 bases and J shed 3 bases, with 14 bases lying between them. CDR1 is MNHNS, CDR2 SASEGT, per germline. The CDR3 is made up of 14 amino acids. CDR3 residues: CASQRGGINQPQHF. CDR3 nucleotides: TGTGCCAGCCAACGGGGGGGGATCAATCAGCCCCAGCATTTT.

The chain links TRBV6-2 or TRBV6-3 to TRBJ2-7; D perhaps matches TRBD2 (5 bases). The V and J ends lost 2 bases and 0 bases respectively, with 11 bases between them. The CDR3 covers 15 residues. Germline CDR1 MNHEY, CDR2 SVGEGT. This CDR3 reads CASSYGGTSSYEQYF. The CDR3 DNA reads as TGTGCCAGCAGTTACGGAGGCACAAGCTCCTACGAGCAGTACTTC.

There are many counts of this clonotype. A junction boundary mismatches the germline segment, possibly from a read error. The rearrangement uses TRBV7-2 and TRBJ2-1, with a tentative D call TRBD2 (5 bases). Per germline, CDR1 SGHTA and CDR2 FQGNSA. The CDR3 is 15 amino acids. Here the CDR3 reads CASSVAQISSGEQFF. The DNA for the CDR3 is TGTGCCAGCAGCGTAGCGCAAATTAGCAGCGGTGAGCAGTTCTTC.

The CDR3 bases are TGTGCCAGCGGTGCACGACAGACTTCCAACACTGAAGCTTTCTTT. Translation: CASGARQTSNTEAFF. The chain employs TRBV12-3 or TRBV12-4 and TRBJ1-1, with D perhaps TRBD1 (5 bases). The CDR3 has 15 residues. V was pared by 8 bases and J by 2 bases, with 18 bases between.

The genes are TRBV6-6 and TRBJ1-4; 7 positions agree with TRBD1. The CDR3 sequence is 14 residues long. Germline V gives CDR1 MNHNY, CDR2 SVGAGI (reference sequence). V trimming: 6 bases; J trimming: 2 bases; junction bases outside the gene matches: 3. DNA for the CDR3: TGTGCCAGCAGAGACAGGGCGACTAATGAAAAACTGTTTTTT. Translated: CASRDRATNEKLFF.

This sequence joins TRBV9 and TRBJ1-2; TRBD1 is a possible D gene (5 bases). Germline V CDR1 and CDR2: SGDLS, YYNGEE. The V gene lost 4 bases and the J gene lost 0 bases, with 13 bases spanning the gap. The CDR3 sequence is 15 residues long. CDR3 DNA: TGTGCCAGCAGCACCGGGACCTCAGCTAACTATGGCTACACCTTC. It encodes CASSTGTSANYGYTF.

The table lists this clonotype with a few counts. This rearrangement joins TRBV5-6 to TRBJ1-5; D remains unclear. The CDR3 runs 18 residues. The V end lost 1 base, the J end lost 0 bases, and 17 bases lay between the germline ends. Germline assignment: CDR1 SGHDT and CDR2 YYEEEE. The CDR3 DNA reads TGTGCCAGCAGCTTGACCGGCCCCCAGGCCTATAGCAATCAGCCCCAGCATTTT. Encoded protein: CASSLTGPQAYSNQPQHF.

This clonotype was observed at least ten times. This chain uses TRBV7-2 with TRBJ2-1; 10 nucleotides line up with TRBD2. Germline V lookup: CDR1 SGHTA, CDR2 FQGNSA. The ends lost 2 bases at V and 6 bases at J; junction bases unmatched: 7. The CDR3 is 16 amino acids. CDR3 in amino acids: CASSLIPSGSLNEQFF. CDR3 nucleotides: TGTGCCAGCAGCTTAATCCCTAGCGGGAGCCTCAATGAGCAGTTCTTC.

The gene calls are TRBV12-3 or TRBV12-4 and TRBJ2-1, with 12 nucleotides matching TRBD2. V gave up 7 bases and J gave up 2 bases; unmatched junction bases: 3. This CDR3 spans 15 amino acids. The CDR3: CASTLAGGPYNEQFF. In DNA form, the CDR3 reads TGTGCCAGCACCCTAGCGGGGGGGCCCTACAATGAGCAGTTCTTC.

This clonotype is a singleton in its sample. V gene TRBV6-5 combines with J gene TRBJ2-5; D tentatively fits TRBD1 or TRBD2 (6 bases each). CDR1 and CDR2 from the germline V gene are MNHEY and SVGAGI. This CDR3 region has 15 residues. V was cut by 6 bases and J by 0 bases, with 14 bases left in between. The CDR3 here is CASRPGGGHQETQYF. CDR3 coding DNA: TGTGCCAGCAGACCCGGGGGCGGGCACCAAGAGACCCAGTACTTC.

This clonotype has more than one count but fewer than ten. The CDR3 protein is CASSLAPWDRSSYNSPLHF. The DNA of the CDR3 is TGTGCCAGCAGCTTAGCCCCTTGGGACAGGAGCTCCTATAATTCACCCCTCCACTTT. This chain connects TRBV11-3 to TRBJ1-6; 8 bases map to TRBD1. The V segment lost 1 base and the J segment 0 bases; nucleotides outside the gene matches: 8. Germline CDR1 reads SGHNT; CDR2 reads YENEEA. The CDR3 runs to 19 residues.